The rows below give T cell receptor beta chains drawn from one sample of a study of shared clonotypes between healthy human individuals. Sequenced by immunoSEQ multiplex PCR; TCRdb stores in-frame clones only, minus some. The data contain about 2.3 million clones, approximately 90% of them singletons. The sequenced sample consisted of naive CD4+ T cells from PBMCs. These receptors all come from a man younger than 35 in good health. Some clones in this sample may be carry-over from other donors' samples. Both conserved end residues are part of each CDR3. D genes are given only for firm matches. The listing skips clone size in some rows; elsewhere it reads once, few, many or a size class.

D gene: NA
J gene: TRBJ1-2
clone size: NA
V gene: TRBV19
CDR3 protein: CASKSRGDGYTF
CDR3 DNA: TGTGCCAGTAAATCGAGGGGTGATGGCTACACCTTC

D gene: NA
J gene: TRBJ1-3
clone size: once
V gene: TRBV28
CDR3 protein: CATTFVAGFSGNTIYF
CDR3 DNA: TGTGCCACCACGTTCGTTGCGGGCTTCTCTGGAAACACCATATATTTT

D gene: NA
J gene: TRBJ2-7
clone size: NA
V gene: TRBV19
CDR3 protein: CASSIAPGAGLYEQYF
CDR3 DNA: TGTGCCAGTAGTATAGCCCCAGGAGCGGGCCTCTACGAGCAGTACTTC

D gene: NA
J gene: TRBJ2-3
clone size: NA
V gene: TRBV7-9
CDR3 protein: CASSYHVDTQYF
CDR3 DNA: TGTGCCAGCAGCTATCACGTAGATACGCAGTATTTT

D gene: TRBD1
J gene: TRBJ2-2
clone size: few
V gene: TRBV19
CDR3 protein: CASSITGTGVTGELFF
CDR3 DNA: TGTGCCAGTAGTATAACCGGGACAGGGGTTACCGGGGAGCTGTTTTTT

D gene: NA
J gene: TRBJ2-2
clone size: few
V gene: TRBV28
CDR3 protein: CASTDQSGPGELFF
CDR3 DNA: TGTGCCAGCACTGATCAATCAGGGCCCGGGGAGCTGTTTTTT

D gene: NA
J gene: TRBJ1-3
clone size: NA
V gene: TRBV5-1
CDR3 protein: CASSSDTSGNTIYF
CDR3 DNA: TGCGCCAGCAGCTCCGACACCTCTGGAAACACCATATATTTT

D gene: TRBD1
J gene: TRBJ2-3
clone size: NA
V gene: TRBV11-2
CDR3 protein: CASSPGQGRRQYF
CDR3 DNA: TGTGCCAGCAGCCCCGGACAGGGACGAAGGCAGTATTTT

D gene: TRBD1
J gene: TRBJ1-2
clone size: NA
V gene: TRBV15
CDR3 protein: CATSRQPLDRGLFGYTF
CDR3 DNA: TGTGCCACCAGCCGGCAACCACTGGACAGGGGACTCTTTGGCTACACCTTC

D gene: NA
J gene: TRBJ2-5
clone size: once
V gene: TRBV6-5
CDR3 protein: CASKKVETQYF
CDR3 DNA: TGTGCCAGCAAAAAAGTGGAGACCCAGTACTTC

D gene: NA
J gene: TRBJ2-6
clone size: NA
V gene: TRBV7-9
CDR3 protein: CASSLDASGANVLTF
CDR3 DNA: TGTGCCAGCAGCTTAGACGCCTCTGGGGCCAACGTCCTGACTTTC

D gene: NA
J gene: TRBJ2-2
clone size: NA
V gene: TRBV9
CDR3 protein: CASSTGFRGNTGELFF
CDR3 DNA: TGTGCCAGCAGTACCGGCTTCAGGGGGAACACCGGGGAGCTGTTTTTT

D gene: NA
J gene: TRBJ1-5
clone size: NA
V gene: TRBV28
CDR3 protein: CASSLERETQHF
CDR3 DNA: TGTGCCAGCAGTTTAGAAAGGGAAACCCAGCATTTT

D gene: NA
J gene: TRBJ1-1
clone size: NA
V gene: TRBV2
CDR3 protein: CASSERNMNTEAFF
CDR3 DNA: TGTGCCAGCAGTGAACGGAACATGAACACTGAAGCTTTCTTT

D gene: NA
J gene: TRBJ1-3
clone size: NA
V gene: TRBV5-1
CDR3 protein: CASSGNQGGNTIYF
CDR3 DNA: TGCGCCAGCAGCGGGAATCAGGGCGGAAACACCATATATTTT

D gene: TRBD1
J gene: TRBJ2-4
clone size: NA
V gene: TRBV4-1
CDR3 protein: CASSQDRVENIQYF
CDR3 DNA: TGCGCCAGCAGCCAGGACAGGGTGGAAAACATTCAGTACTTC

D gene: NA
J gene: TRBJ2-1
clone size: NA
V gene: TRBV27
CDR3 protein: CASSYRTASYNEQFF
CDR3 DNA: TGTGCCAGCAGTTACAGGACAGCTTCCTACAATGAGCAGTTCTTC

D gene: NA
J gene: TRBJ2-7
clone size: NA
V gene: TRBV5-1
CDR3 protein: CASSMGTGNINFF
CDR3 DNA: TGCGCCAGCAGCATGGGGACGGGTAATATCAACTTCTTC

D gene: NA
J gene: TRBJ1-2
clone size: NA
V gene: TRBV6-1
CDR3 protein: CASSEARLYGYTF
CDR3 DNA: TGTGCCAGCAGTGAAGCGCGCCTCTATGGCTACACCTTC

D gene: NA
J gene: TRBJ2-5
clone size: once
V gene: TRBV5-1
CDR3 protein: CASSLARIGRAETQYF
CDR3 DNA: TGCGCCAGCAGCTTGGCACGGATCGGTCGGGCGGAGACCCAGTACTTC

D gene: NA
J gene: TRBJ2-5
clone size: NA
V gene: TRBV9
CDR3 protein: CASSVARQETQYF
CDR3 DNA: TGTGCCAGCAGCGTAGCTCGGCAAGAGACCCAGTACTTC

D gene: TRBD2
J gene: TRBJ2-3
clone size: NA
V gene: TRBV5-6
CDR3 protein: CASSPVTSGSTDTQYF
CDR3 DNA: TGTGCCAGCAGCCCGGTGACTAGCGGGAGCACAGATACGCAGTATTTT